One and the same sample provided the 20 T cell receptor beta chains below, sequenced in a study of shared clonotypes between healthy human individuals. Produced via immunoSEQ multiplex PCR; TCRdb's table is partial and in-frame only. The sample yields under 2,000,000 clones, about 95% seen once. As defined, naive CD8 cells were CD45RO-negative and positively selected for CCR7, with terminally differentiated effector memory CD45RA+ cells excluded. The sequenced sample consisted of naive CD8+ T cells sorted from blood. The receptor set was obtained from a man aged 18 to 29 in good health.

This clone has only one observation. The chain combines TRBV6-6 with TRBJ2-7, with D uncertain. CDR3 length equals 11 residues. V lost 8 bases and J 4 bases, leaving 9 bases between the germline ends. Germline CDR1 reads MNHNY; CDR2 reads SVGAGI (reference sequence). The CDR3 DNA sequence: TGTGCCAGCGAGAACGGTTACGAGCAGTACTTC. Residues: CASENGYEQYF.

The rearrangement uses TRBV7-8 and TRBJ2-7; 7 nucleotides match TRBD1. The CDR3 contains 16 residues. CDR1 and CDR2 (germline): SGHVS, FQNEAQ. Trimming at V came to 1 base and at J to 2 bases, leaving 8 bases not matched to a gene. This CDR3 is CASSLVGFTGAYEQYF. The CDR3 DNA follows: TGTGCCAGCAGCTTAGTGGGCTTCACAGGGGCCTACGAGCAGTACTTC. Full variable domain (outside the CDR3, taken from reference TRBV7-8 and TRBJ2-7): GAGVSQSPRYKVAKRGQDVALRCDPISGHVSLFWYQQALGQGPEFLTYFQNEAQLDKSGLPSDRFFAERPEGSVSTLKIQRTQQEDSAVYLCASSLVGFTGAYEQYFGPGTRLTVT.

The V and J genes are TRBV11-2 and TRBJ1-5; 11 nucleotides align to TRBD1. The germline CDR1 and CDR2 sequences are SGHAT and FQNNGV. The V segment lost 3 bases and the J segment 7 bases; nucleotides outside the gene matches: 2. The CDR3 is 14 residues long. CDR3 nucleotide sequence: TGTGCCAGCAGCTTCGGGACAGGGGGGCAGCCCCAGCATTTT. This sequence encodes CASSFGTGGQPQHF.

This clone appeared a few times. The chain employs TRBV13 and TRBJ2-2; TRBD2 agrees at 8 bases. The CDR3 spans 17 residues. CDR1 is PRHDT and CDR2 is FYEKMQ in the germline V gene (reference sequence). V trimming: 4 bases; J trimming: 3 bases; junction bases outside the gene matches: 10. The CDR3 spells CASSSGPSGGHTGELFF. The CDR3 DNA reads TGTGCCAGCAGCTCAGGTCCCAGCGGGGGACACACCGGGGAGCTGTTTTTT.

The sample holds one count of this clone. Different DNA sequences within this sample yield the same CDR3. This chain joins TRBV4-1 and TRBJ2-7; 8 positions match TRBD1. With V trimmed by 1 base and J by 2 bases, 1 base remained unmatched. The CDR3 runs to 14 residues. The germline V gene encodes CDR1 MGHRA and CDR2 YSYEKL. The CDR3 nucleotides are TGCGCCAGCAGCCAAGGGACAGGGCCCTACGAGCAGTACTTC. It codes for CASSQGTGPYEQYF.

V usage is TRBV16 and J usage is TRBJ1-2; D ambiguous. There are 16 residues in the CDR3. Per germline, CDR1 KGHSY and CDR2 FQNENV. Trimming took 0 bases from V and 3 from J, leaving 14 bases between them. This CDR3 is CASSQSEVGSYYGYTF. In DNA form, the CDR3 reads TGTGCCAGCAGCCAATCGGAGGTGGGGTCCTACTATGGCTACACCTTC.

This chain uses TRBV7-9 with TRBJ1-1; D might be TRBD1 (6 bases). Germline CDR1 and CDR2: SEHNR and FQNEAQ (reference sequence). Trimming left V 1 base short and J 1 base short, with 13 bases between. This CDR3 is built from 16 residues. The CDR3 is CASSLELSRGNTEAFF. For the CDR3, the DNA is TGTGCCAGCAGCTTAGAATTAAGCAGGGGGAACACTGAAGCTTTCTTT. Filled out from reference TRBV7-9 and TRBJ1-1, the complete variable domain reads DTGVSQNPRHKITKRGQNVTFRCDPISEHNRLYWYRQTLGQGPEFLTYFQNEAQLEKSRLLSDRFSAERPKGSFSTLEIQRTEQGDSAMYLCASSLELSRGNTEAFFGQGTRLTVV.

Regarding this clone: Other DNA sequences in this sample translate to the same CDR3. This chain links TRBV27 with TRBJ2-7, with TRBD1 identical over 7 bases. Germline lookup yields CDR1 MNHEY and CDR2 SMNVEV (reference sequence). CDR3 length: 13 amino acids. V lost 5 bases to trimming and J lost 3 bases; unmatched junction nucleotides: 4. DNA of the CDR3: TGTGCCAGCAGTCTAACAGGGGACTACGAGCAGTACTTC. It translates to CASSLTGDYEQYF.

The chain joins TRBV2 to TRBJ2-1; 9 bases match TRBD1. The CDR3 extends over 14 amino acids. V gave up 5 bases and J gave up 6 bases; unmatched junction bases: 5. In germline, CDR1 is SNHLY, CDR2 FYNNEI. CDR3: CASSPGQGGNEQFF. CDR3 bases: TGTGCCAGCAGTCCGGGACAGGGTGGCAATGAGCAGTTCTTC. The full variable domain, with the rest looked up from reference TRBV2 and TRBJ2-1, is EPEVTQTPSHQVTQMGQEVILRCVPISNHLYFYWYRQILGQKVEFLVSFYNNEISEKSEIFDDQFSVERPDGSNFTLKIRSTKLEDSAMYFCASSPGQGGNEQFFGPGTRLTVL.

The chain recombines TRBV13 with TRBJ2-7; a weak D match, TRBD2 (7 bases). The V gene's germline CDR1 is PRHDT and CDR2 FYEKMQ (reference sequence). Trimming removed 1 base at V and 2 bases at J, with 18 bases between. The CDR3 is made up of 17 amino acids. CDR3 sequence (DNA): TGTGCCAGCAGCTTAGATGCTTCGGGGGGCGGCCCCTACGAGCAGTACTTC. Residues: CASSLDASGGGPYEQYF.

The gene calls are TRBV7-2 and TRBJ2-7; D might be TRBD1 or TRBD2, each matching 5 bases. The CDR3 contains 16 residues. From germline, CDR1 is SGHTA and CDR2 FQGNSA. Trimming took off 0 bases at V and 3 bases at J, with 15 bases between the two ends. In DNA form, the CDR3 reads TGTGCCAGCAGCTTAGCGCCAGGGAGATTTGACTACGAGCAGTACTTC. Protein product: CASSLAPGRFDYEQYF.

The rearrangement uses TRBV27 and TRBJ2-7; tentatively, D is TRBD1 (6 bases). Germline V gene sequence: CDR1 MNHEY, CDR2 SMNVEV (reference sequence). V was pared by 6 bases and J by 5 bases, with 11 bases between. The CDR3 has 12 amino acids. Written as DNA, the CDR3 is TGTGCCAGCAGGCAGGGGTTGAACGAGCAGTACTTC. It translates to CASRQGLNEQYF.

The rearrangement uses TRBV15 and TRBJ1-2; D is uncertain. V was clipped by 0 bases and J by 2 bases, with 10 bases between them. CDR1 and CDR2 from the germline V gene are LNHNV and YYDKDF (reference sequence). The CDR3 consists of 15 residues. The DNA of the CDR3 is TGTGCCACCAGCAGAGATTTATCGGGGAACTATGGCTACACCTTC. Translated: CATSRDLSGNYGYTF.

The chain employs TRBV2 and TRBJ2-2; perhaps TRBD2 as D (7 bases). CDR1 is SNHLY, CDR2 FYNNEI, per germline. This CDR3 is built from 17 residues. Trimming took 5 bases from V and 0 from J, leaving 16 bases between them. The CDR3 nucleotides read TGTGCCAGCAGTCCTACAGGGCTAGCGGCGAACACCGGGGAGCTGTTTTTT. Translation: CASSPTGLAANTGELFF.

Remarks on this clone: The identical CDR3 is also encoded by other nucleotide sequences in the sample. The V and J genes are TRBV5-4 and TRBJ2-7, with D possibly TRBD2 on 6 matching bases. CDR3 size: 13 residues. The germline V gene has CDR1 SGHNT and CDR2 YYREEE (reference sequence). Deletions cut 2 bases from V and 1 base from J, with 7 bases between. The CDR3 loop reads CASSFRESYEQYF. CDR3 nucleotides: TGTGCCAGCAGCTTCCGGGAGTCCTACGAGCAGTACTTC.

Regarding this clone: The identical CDR3 is also encoded by other nucleotide sequences in the sample. J is TRBJ2-7 and V is TRBV29-1; TRBD1 aligns across 11 bases. This CDR3 is 13 amino acids long. With 6 bases clipped from V and 4 bases from J, the junction kept 5 bases outside the gene matches. The germline V gene encodes CDR1 SQVTM and CDR2 ANQGSEA. CDR3 DNA: TGCAGCGTCGGGACAGGGGGTATTTACGAGCAGTACTTC. Residues: CSVGTGGIYEQYF.

As regards this clone: In the same sample, other DNA sequences code for this CDR3. V gene TRBV5-1 combines with J gene TRBJ1-1; 9 bases fit TRBD1. V trimming: 4 bases; J trimming: 3 bases; junction bases outside the gene matches: 1. Germline values: CDR1 SGHRS, CDR2 YFSETQ. The CDR3 covers 13 residues. CDR3 bases: TGCGCCAGCAGCGGGACAGGGTACACTGAAGCTTTCTTT. As protein: CASSGTGYTEAFF.

The chain uses TRBV7-3 and TRBJ2-3; 8 bases are a match to TRBD2. Germline CDR1 is SGHTA and CDR2 is FQGTGA. V trimming: 5 bases; J trimming: 6 bases; junction bases outside the gene matches: 7. This CDR3 has 14 residues. The CDR3 sequence: CASSPGGAEDTQYF. The DNA for the CDR3 is TGTGCCAGCAGCCCCGGGGGGGCCGAGGATACGCAGTATTTT.

This clone came up once. The chain combines TRBV7-9 with TRBJ1-1; 9 nucleotides align to TRBD1. In germline, CDR1 is SEHNR, CDR2 FQNEAQ (reference sequence). The CDR3 loop spans 15 amino acids. Trimming at V came to 5 bases and at J to 7 bases, leaving 11 bases not matched to a gene. The CDR3 here is CASSLTGGAGGEAFF. CDR3 DNA sequence: TGTGCCAGCAGCCTCACAGGGGGCGCAGGGGGTGAAGCTTTCTTT.

Concerning this clone: This sample also contains other DNA sequences that code for the same CDR3. This chain uses TRBV9 with TRBJ2-3; D is unresolved. Germline V CDR1 and CDR2: SGDLS, YYNGEE. CDR3 size: 13 residues. Trimming took 0 bases from V and 4 from J, leaving 6 bases between them. Here the CDR3 reads CASSVGSSDTQYF. As DNA, the CDR3 is TGTGCCAGCAGCGTAGGTAGCTCAGATACGCAGTATTTT.